This T cell receptor beta chain was profiled in a study of neoadjuvant anti-PD-1 for oral cavity cancer. CDR1 SGHTA and CDR2 FQGNSA come from the germline V gene. Trimming left V 3 bases short and J 0 bases short, with 7 bases between. The CDR3 consists of 14 residues. Profiling relied on immunoSEQ multiplex PCR, and the TCRdb table lists in-frame clones only, not all of them. This sample yields tens of thousands of clones, of which approximately 79% are seen a single time; around 2.6% belongs to the top ten. Stage II-IVA oral cavity squamous cell carcinoma was new and untreated by systemic or radiation therapy.

The TCR sequence derives from a person aged 35-80 years with oral cavity squamous cell carcinoma. Specimen: PBMCs, collected before nivolumab (anti-PD-1) treatment. V usage is TRBV7-2 and J usage is TRBJ2-3, with unresolved D. CDR3 sequence reads: CASSFGPSTDTQYF. Here the CDR3 DNA reads TGTGCCAGCAGCTTCGGGCCTAGCACAGATACGCAGTATTTT.